This entry is about one T cell receptor (beta chain). Its antigen is currently unknown. Trimming removed 3 bases at V and 1 base at J, with 10 bases between. CDR3 size: 14 residues. Germline V gives CDR1 SQVTM, CDR2 ANQGSEA. The authors used template switching to add a universal primer site and gave cDNA unique molecular identifiers. TCRdb passed the 5' RACE reads through MiXCR, listing each CDR3 protein once. This table has hundreds of thousands of distinct CDR3 sequences, 7.5% appearing once. The sample is drawn from a study of identical twins. Study results and limitations: Memory repertoires lacked the insertion deficit that abundant cord blood beta clonotypes showed. Zero-insertion findings could be partly confounded by invariant cells (MAIT and iNKT cells). Models came in too low on out-of-frame TCR alpha sharing in monozygotic twins.

These data also formed part of another study, on yellow fever vaccine responses in identical twins.

Sequencing was performed on CD8+ T cells sorted from blood. This clonotype was sampled from a woman in her late teens or twenties in good health. The V call is TRBV29-1, the J call TRBJ2-4; D is unclear. The CDR3 coding sequence is TGCAGCGTTGATCTCCCTGGGGCCAAAAACATTCAGTACTTC. Protein: CSVDLPGAKNIQYF.